Sequencing of this TCR beta chain was carried out in a study of T cells in Graves' hyperthyroidism and ophthalmopathy (dated 2019 in TCRdb). Study-level background: Peripheral blood was collected at initial diagnosis, before any treatment. Prospective prediction of ophthalmopathy was tested in an independent validation cohort consisting of roughly 19 hyperthyroidism patients and approximately 16 patients who later progressed to ophthalmopathy. The 95 to 100 discovery patients were divided at random into training and test sets in a 7:3 ratio. TCR V-J signatures able to tell the groups apart were searched for in a discovery cohort of 90 to 100 patients, of whom fewer than 45 had Graves' ophthalmopathy and roughly 59 had stable Graves' hyperthyroidism. Thyroid tissue and blood T-cell repertoires from roughly 6 Graves' hyperthyroidism patients were also compared in the study. TCR Vbeta CDR3 sequencing of fewer than 150 peripheral blood samples (over 40 ophthalmopathy, 70 to 85 hyperthyroidism and some 17 progressor patients) is reported in the paper. After blood sampling, hyperthyroidism patients were treated with methimazole at a starting dose of 30 mg daily, and ophthalmopathy patients were treated with high-dose intravenous methylprednisolone.

As regards this clonotype: The antigen this receptor binds is unknown. Mismatch with germline at one junction end may stem from a read error.

Taken from cysteine to phenylalanine, the CDR3 has 15 residues. Only the CDR3 DNA is retained, 45 bases long and in frame from the first base. Amplification of TCR beta CDR3 regions was carried out from RNA transcripts. A first-round RT-PCR of the TCR CDR3 used the HTBI primer set with the Qiagen OneStep RT-PCR kit. Libraries were constructed in a second round of multiplex PCR, after which size selection and purification were carried out. Sequencing of the libraries was done on an Illumina HiSeq2000 using paired-end 100 bp reads. Under the source paper's analysis protocol: SOAPnuke was used to process the raw data, with reads discarded if the reads contained adapters or uncalled bases, had a mean Phred below 15, or lacked an exact constant-primer or identifier match. High-quality paired reads were merged using COPE v1.2.5, and each unique nucleotide sequence was defined as a clonotype. MiTCR v1.1 was used to align the clonotypes against IMGT TRBV, TRBD and TRBJ reference segments. The analysis included only V-J combinations with a frequency above 0.0001, which together covered 99% to 99.2% of the repertoires. The TCS score was defined as the ratio of F50 (clonal expansion) to E x V (chaos), calculated using BLOSUM62-based TCRdist between CDR3 peptides within each V-J. Welch's t-statistics and random forest reduced just over 500 V-J features to 10 to 15, which were used in a naive Bayes classifier (R e1071). TCRdb reprocessing: public reads trimmed at Q25 with fastp, clones called with MiXCR, in-frame beta chains kept. CDR3 protein duplicates are merged, each entry listing the most common genes and DNA. The authors' filters were not applied to this entry. The sample has under 350,000 distinct CDR3 sequences on record, roughly an eighth of them singletons. The biggest ten clones account for 6.5% to 10% of the sample.

Stable Graves' hyperthyroidism was defined as the absence of progression to ophthalmopathy over 18 months of follow-up. Hyperthyroidism patients were newly diagnosed, had a disease duration of under 2 months, and were aged 18 to 65 years. Any patient with an uncontrolled infection, another autoimmune disease, pregnancy or lactation was excluded. Diagnoses were established on the basis of clinical symptoms, serum thyroxine and TRAb, thyroid ultrasound, and orbital computed tomography. Ficoll-Paque density gradient centrifugation was used to isolate PBMCs from under 11 ml of fresh peripheral blood. Total RNA was extracted with Trizol reagent, and quality was checked on an Agilent 2100 Bioanalyzer. General findings and caveats noted by the study authors: No statistical method was used to fix the sample size in advance, and group allocation was not hidden from the investigators. Ophthalmopathy was separated from stable hyperthyroidism by a 13 V-J signature model, with approximately 86% sensitivity and about 84% specificity obtained in cross-validation and 80%/75% obtained in testing. In validation, the model predicted progression to ophthalmopathy with around 71% sensitivity and roughly 75% specificity, a median of approximately 6.7 months before onset. Most expanded thyroid clonotypes (frequency above 0.001) were also detected in blood, suggesting blood repertoires may reflect thyroid immune responses.

The chain couples TRBV12-3 or TRBV12-4 to TRBJ2-2; there is no confident call for the D gene. The receptor was derived from a woman in her thirties or forties with Graves' hyperthyroidism. The sample consisted of blood. The CDR3 has the sequence CARSSTGRGKWELFF. The DNA sequence is given as TGTGCCCGCAGTTCGACCGGGCGAGGAAAGTGGGAGCTGTTTTTT.